These T cell receptor beta chains were read from a single sample in a study of blood T cell repertoires in COVID-19. Clones were sequenced by immunoSEQ multiplex PCR, and TCRdb holds only the in-frame ones, with some missing. The data show 130,000 or so clones, 85% to 90% seen once. The specimen sequenced was peripheral blood. Every receptor here comes from a man in his fifties or sixties with acute or convalescent COVID-19. Both conserved end residues are part of each CDR3. The D gene is left open where the match is weak. Clone size is given for some rows only: seen once, a few or many times, or a class if the clone is expanded.

j_call: TRBJ1-5
clone_size: .
v_call: TRBV7-2
d_call: .
cdr3_nt: TGTGCCAGCACCACCAGTCCGAATCAGCCCCAGCATTTT
cdr3_aa: CASTTSPNQPQHF

j_call: TRBJ2-3
clone_size: .
v_call: TRBV30
d_call: .
cdr3_nt: TGTGCCTGGAGTGTGAGACAGGGCACAGATACGCAGTATTTT
cdr3_aa: CAWSVRQGTDTQYF

j_call: TRBJ2-7
clone_size: few
v_call: TRBV7-9
d_call: TRBD1
cdr3_nt: TGTGCCAGCAGCCTTGGACAGGGCTTGGGCGAGCAGTACTTC
cdr3_aa: CASSLGQGLGEQYF

j_call: TRBJ2-1
clone_size: few
v_call: TRBV19
d_call: TRBD2
cdr3_nt: TGTGCCAGTAGTAGGTTGCGACTAGCGGGAGGGCCTGACAATGAGCAGTTCTTC
cdr3_aa: CASSRLRLAGGPDNEQFF

j_call: TRBJ2-1
clone_size: .
v_call: TRBV3-1/TRBV3-2
d_call: TRBD2
cdr3_nt: TGTGCCAGCAGCCAGACTAGCGACGAGCAGTTCTTC
cdr3_aa: CASSQTSDEQFF

j_call: TRBJ1-5
clone_size: .
v_call: TRBV28
d_call: TRBD1
cdr3_nt: TGTGCCAGCAGTTTTGGTACTGGCCAACAGGGGGCTCGCAATCAGCCCCAGCATTTT
cdr3_aa: CASSFGTGQQGARNQPQHF

j_call: TRBJ1-2
clone_size: .
v_call: TRBV29-1
d_call: .
cdr3_nt: TGCAGCGTCACGGGAACAGCTGGCTACACCTTC
cdr3_aa: CSVTGTAGYTF

j_call: TRBJ1-2
clone_size: .
v_call: TRBV28
d_call: .
cdr3_nt: TGTGCCAGCAGTTTAAGAGGGGAGGAGTATGGCTACACCTTC
cdr3_aa: CASSLRGEEYGYTF

j_call: TRBJ2-7
clone_size: .
v_call: TRBV21-1
d_call: .
cdr3_nt: TGTGCCAGCAGCAAATGGGCTAGCGAGCCATACGAGCAGTACTTC
cdr3_aa: CASSKWASEPYEQYF

j_call: TRBJ2-7
clone_size: .
v_call: TRBV10-3
d_call: TRBD2
cdr3_nt: TGTGCCATCAGCCACCCCGGGACTAGCGGTAGTTACGAGCAGTACTTC
cdr3_aa: CAISHPGTSGSYEQYF

j_call: TRBJ2-7
clone_size: .
v_call: TRBV30
d_call: .
cdr3_nt: TGTGCCTGGAGTGTTGGAGGGAACCACGAGCAGTACTTC
cdr3_aa: CAWSVGGNHEQYF

j_call: TRBJ2-1
clone_size: .
v_call: TRBV11-3
d_call: TRBD2
cdr3_nt: TGTGCCAGCAGCTGGCTTCTAGCGGGAGTTTCCTACAATGAGCAGTTCTTC
cdr3_aa: CASSWLLAGVSYNEQFF

j_call: TRBJ1-2
clone_size: .
v_call: TRBV27
d_call: .
cdr3_nt: TGTGCCAGCACTACTTCGGGGGGCTATGGCTACACCTTC
cdr3_aa: CASTTSGGYGYTF

j_call: TRBJ2-2
clone_size: .
v_call: TRBV24-1
d_call: .
cdr3_nt: TGTGCCACCAGTGCACTCTCGGAGCTGTTTTTT
cdr3_aa: CATSALSELFF

j_call: TRBJ1-1
clone_size: .
v_call: TRBV30
d_call: TRBD1
cdr3_nt: TGTGCCCGCGGGACAGGGGTAGGGAACACTGAAGCTTTCTTT
cdr3_aa: CARGTGVGNTEAFF